This TCR beta chain comes out of a study of blood T cell repertoires in COVID-19. Overall study context: Donors in the United States, Italy and Spain gave samples during acute or convalescent COVID-19. The analysed material was cDNA or gDNA that came from T cells, B-cell-depleted T cells, or PBMCs.

As processed by the authors: Reference gene primer amplification in the assay estimated nucleated cell counts. TCRdb keeps only in-frame clones here, not all; method: immunoSEQ multiplex PCR. D and trimming were read from the DNA, whereas the V and J calls and clone size are those reported in that table. The table lists roughly 670,000 clones, about nine tenths of them singletons. The V and J ends lost 6 bases and 7 bases respectively, with 10 bases between them. Per germline, CDR1 MNHEY and CDR2 SMNVEV (reference sequence). The CDR3 runs 13 residues. The sample holds one count of this clone. The TCR was taken from a woman between 18 and 29 years old with acute or convalescent COVID-19. This chain connects TRBV27 to TRBJ1-6; D unresolved. The sample comprised peripheral blood. The CDR3: CASSRSRNSPLHF. The CDR3 DNA reads TGTGCCAGCAGCCGGAGCCGAAATTCACCCCTCCACTTT.